This T cell receptor (beta chain) was profiled in a study of Ad26.COV2.S vaccination and SARS-CoV-2 variants. Germline-derived CDR1 and CDR2 are ENHRY and SYGVKD. CDR3 length equals 16 residues. V lost 5 bases, J lost 5 bases, and 6 bases stayed unmatched. Study-wide results and caveats: Breadth and depth estimates from TCRs may understate total T cell responses.

As to treatment: around 19 received Ad26.COV2.S at low or high dose, single or two shots; roughly five received placebo; per-sample allocation not given. The samples were gathered on day 63 after the first injection of vaccine or placebo. An adult of 18-55 years in Boston served as donor. To note about this clone: Its antigen is not known.

Repertoires were generated with immunoSEQ multiplex PCR, while TCRdb's copy carries only in-frame clones and drops some. In the table there are 380,000 or so clones, less than 90% of which are singletons. This sequence joins TRBV10-3 and TRBJ2-2; 12 bases map to TRBD2. The source material was peripheral blood, sampled in a trial of Ad26.COV2.S vaccine versus placebo. The receptor was isolated from a person aged 18 to 65 who received the Ad26.COV2.S COVID-19 vaccine or a placebo. The CDR3 spells CAISPGLAGPTGELFF. The DNA of the CDR3 is TGTGCCATCAGTCCTGGACTAGCGGGGCCAACCGGGGAGCTGTTTTTT.